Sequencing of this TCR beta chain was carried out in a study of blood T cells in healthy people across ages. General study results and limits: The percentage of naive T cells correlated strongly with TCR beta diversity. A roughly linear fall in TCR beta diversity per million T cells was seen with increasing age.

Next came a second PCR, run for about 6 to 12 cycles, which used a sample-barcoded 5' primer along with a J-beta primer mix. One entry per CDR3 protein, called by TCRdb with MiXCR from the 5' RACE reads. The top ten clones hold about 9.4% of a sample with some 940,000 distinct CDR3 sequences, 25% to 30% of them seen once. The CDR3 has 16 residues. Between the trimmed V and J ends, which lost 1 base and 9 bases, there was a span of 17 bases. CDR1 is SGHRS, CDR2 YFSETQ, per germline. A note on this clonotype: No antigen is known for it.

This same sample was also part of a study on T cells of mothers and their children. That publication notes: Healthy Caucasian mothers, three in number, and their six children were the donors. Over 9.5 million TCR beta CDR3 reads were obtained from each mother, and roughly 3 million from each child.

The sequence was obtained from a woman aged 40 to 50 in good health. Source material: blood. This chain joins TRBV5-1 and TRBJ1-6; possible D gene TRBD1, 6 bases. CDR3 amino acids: CASSLTGNVGSSPLHF. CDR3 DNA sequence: TGCGCCAGCAGCTTGACAGGGAATGTGGGATCTTCACCCCTCCACTTT.